The source of this T cell receptor (beta chain) is a study of T cell responses to AZD1222 COVID-19 vaccine. Study-wide points: Repertoire samples came only from after the peak T cell response.

This clone occurred once. The antigen remains unidentified. Using immunoSEQ multiplex PCR, the repertoire was profiled, and TCRdb retains in-frame clones only, with some absent. In the table there are 95,000 to 150,000 clones, roughly 90% of which are singletons. The sample consisted of peripheral blood, taken on day 0 of AZD1222 vaccination. This clonotype was obtained from an adult in good health.

The CDR3 sequence: CASSLAGGRYTEAFF. The CDR3 nucleotides read TGTGCCAGCAGCTTGGCCGGGGGGAGGTACACTGAAGCTTTCTTT. The gene calls are TRBV5-6 and TRBJ1-1; tentative D call: TRBD1 (5 bases). The V end was cut by 0 bases, the J end by 3 bases, with 12 bases between. This CDR3 region has 15 residues. Looked up from germline, CDR1 is SGHDT and CDR2 is YYEEEE.